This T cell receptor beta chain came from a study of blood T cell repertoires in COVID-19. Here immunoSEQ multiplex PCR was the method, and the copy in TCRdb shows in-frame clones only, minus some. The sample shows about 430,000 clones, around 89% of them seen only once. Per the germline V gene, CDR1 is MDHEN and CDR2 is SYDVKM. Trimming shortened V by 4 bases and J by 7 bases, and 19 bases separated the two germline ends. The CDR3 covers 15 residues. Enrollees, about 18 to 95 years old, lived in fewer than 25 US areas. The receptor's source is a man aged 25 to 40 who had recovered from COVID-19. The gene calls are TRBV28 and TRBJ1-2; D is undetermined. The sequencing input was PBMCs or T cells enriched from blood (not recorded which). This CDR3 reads CASSYHDTLVLGYTF. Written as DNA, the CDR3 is TGTGCCAGCAGTTACCATGACACGCTGGTGCTTGGCTACACCTTC.